These T cell receptor beta chains were read from a single sample in a study of blood T cell repertoires in COVID-19. Repertoires were generated with immunoSEQ multiplex PCR, while TCRdb's copy carries only in-frame clones and drops some. The sample has about 180,000 clones, roughly nine tenths seen once; the top ten hold 1.5% to 2%. Material: peripheral blood. Every receptor here comes from a man younger than 35 who had recovered from COVID-19. The CDR3 runs from the conserved cysteine through the conserved F or W.

j_call v_call cdr3_aa
TRBJ2-4 TRBV28 CASSLLSSRGSAKNIQYF
TRBJ2-7 TRBV27 CASSRTSGRAYEQYF
TRBJ2-7 TRBV3-1/TRBV3-2 CASSQAVASGYYEQYF
TRBJ2-5 TRBV2 CASSLGRAETQYF
TRBJ2-7 TRBV18 CASSPVSGGTEQYF
TRBJ2-3 TRBV6-5 CASRQGTDTQYF
TRBJ2-3 TRBV7-9 CASSTGLAGGTDTQYF
TRBJ2-7 TRBV6-1 CASSEAGSLPYEQYF
TRBJ2-1 TRBV5-4 CASSLGLGQGYNEQFF
TRBJ2-5 TRBV7-7 CASSEGQGVPGETQYF
TRBJ1-1 TRBV11-2 CASSLMAGGAYTEAFF
TRBJ2-2 TRBV7-3 CASSHSGSTGELFF
TRBJ1-3 TRBV6-1 CASSEGPTGGNTIYF
TRBJ2-3 TRBV29-1 CSVAGGQGADTQYF
TRBJ1-1 TRBV6-4 CASSAHEGQGTEAFF
TRBJ2-2 TRBV5-4 CASSLWQGGGTGELFF
TRBJ1-1 TRBV29-1 CSGGQGNEAFF
TRBJ1-2 TRBV14 CASSQDQRNYGYTF
TRBJ1-5 TRBV10-3 CAIREEENQPQHF
TRBJ2-3 TRBV9 CASSVGGLAAYTQYF
TRBJ1-1 TRBV7-9 CASSPPIVVTEAFF
TRBJ2-3 TRBV18 CASSPQAGGYTDTQYF
TRBJ2-7 TRBV18 CASSPDRHWEQYF
TRBJ1-1 TRBV6-5 CASLRGRGTEAFF
TRBJ1-1 TRBV7-9 CASSLVFQAEAFF
TRBJ2-7 TRBV2 CASSERAGVGYEQYF
TRBJ2-5 TRBV28 CASSEQVKETQYF
TRBJ1-1 TRBV7-8 CASSPRDRNTEAFF
TRBJ1-4 TRBV9 CASSDGTGGGENEKLFF
TRBJ1-2 TRBV6-1 CASSETKPGNYGYTF
TRBJ2-1 TRBV7-9 CASSLVSGVSYNEQFF